Following are 8 T cell receptor beta chains from one sample sequenced in a study of CD8 T cells in ankylosing spondylitis. TCRdb reprocessed the 5' RACE reads with MiXCR, giving one entry per CDR3 protein. Among roughly 220,000 distinct CDR3 sequences listed, about 10% were seen once. The sequencing sample was made of blood, either unsorted or a sorted T cell fraction (not recorded which). Receptor source: a male donor with ankylosing spondylitis or in good health (not recorded which).

A few counts support this clonotype. The chain links TRBV10-3 to TRBJ2-7, with 9 bases identical to TRBD2. The CDR3 length is 14 residues. Germline V CDR1 and CDR2: ENHRY, SYGVKD. The trim removed 7 bases at V and 6 bases at J, leaving 10 bases unmatched. The CDR3 DNA reads as TGTGCCATCAAGTTCAGCGGGGGGTCTTCCGAGCAGTACTTC. It encodes CAIKFSGGSSEQYF.

This chain connects TRBV3-1 to TRBJ2-1, with a tentative D call TRBD2 (6 bases). The CDR3 is made up of 17 amino acids. Germline V gene lookup returns CDR1 LGHDT and CDR2 YNNKEL (reference sequence). Trimming took off 2 bases at V and 5 bases at J, with 19 bases between the two ends. The CDR3 nucleotides read TGTGCCAGCAGCCAAAGGGGCGGGGTTGGTGAGCACAATGAGCAGTTCTTC. Translation gives CASSQRGGVGEHNEQFF.

V is TRBV12-3 or TRBV12-4 and J is TRBJ2-1; D might be TRBD2 (6 bases). V was trimmed by 5 bases and J by 9 bases, leaving 17 bases between them. The length of the CDR3 is 14 residues. In DNA, the CDR3 is TGTGCCAGCAGTGACGGGGGAAGAGCGGGTGAGCAGTTCTTC. It is translated as CASSDGGRAGEQFF.

V gene TRBV19 combines with J gene TRBJ1-5; 9 bases agree with TRBD1. The CDR3 sequence is 17 residues long. The V gene end was trimmed by 4 bases and the J gene end by 0 bases; junction bases not matched to a gene: 7. In germline, CDR1 is LNHDA, CDR2 SQIVND (reference sequence). DNA for the CDR3: TGTGCCAGTAGTAAGGACAGGGGCGGGAATAGCAATCAGCCCCAGCATTTT. It codes for CASSKDRGGNSNQPQHF.

This clonotype has only a few counts. The V and J genes are TRBV19 and TRBJ1-2; D may be TRBD1 (6 bases). V shed 1 base and J shed 3 bases, with 15 bases lying between them. The germline V gene has CDR1 LNHDA and CDR2 SQIVND (reference sequence). The CDR3 covers 16 residues. CDR3 amino acids: CASSIVRTAGHYGYTF. The DNA of the CDR3 is TGTGCCAGTAGTATAGTGAGGACAGCGGGCCACTATGGCTACACCTTC.

This clonotype was observed a few times. The genes are TRBV7-2 and TRBJ2-5; 12 bases agree with TRBD2. The ends lost 7 bases at V and 3 bases at J; junction bases unmatched: 6. The CDR3 has 15 amino acids. Germline V gene sequence: CDR1 SGHTA, CDR2 FQGNSA. CDR3 region: CASTLTSGRKETQYF. The CDR3 nucleotides are TGTGCCAGCACCCTGACTAGCGGGAGAAAAGAGACCCAGTACTTC. The entire variable domain, with the rest obtained from reference TRBV7-2 and TRBJ2-5, is as follows: GAGVSQSPSNKVTEKGKDVELRCDPISGHTALYWYRQSLGQGLEFLIYFQGNSAPDKSGLPSDRFSAERTGGSVSTLTIQRTQQEDSAVYLCASTLTSGRKETQYFGPGTRLLVL.

This clonotype was detected ten times or more. The J gene is TRBJ2-1, the V gene TRBV5-1; tentative D call: TRBD2 (6 bases). Deletions cut 2 bases from V and 5 bases from J, with 14 bases between. CDR3 length: 15 residues. From germline, CDR1 is SGHRS and CDR2 YFSETQ. For the CDR3, the DNA is TGCGCCAGCAGCTTTGGGTGGGCGGGGCACAATGAGCAGTTCTTC. It codes for CASSFGWAGHNEQFF.

The genes are TRBV5-4 and TRBJ2-5, with D perhaps being TRBD1 or TRBD2 (5 bases each). Trimming took 4 bases from V and 0 from J, leaving 25 bases between them. There are 19 residues in the CDR3. In germline, CDR1 is SGHNT, CDR2 YYREEE (reference sequence). CDR3 in DNA: TGTGCCAGCAGCGTTGGGAGAGGGGTAGGGCTGGAACACCAAGAGACCCAGTACTTC. Its protein product is CASSVGRGVGLEHQETQYF.